Sequencing of this T cell receptor beta chain was carried out in a study of blood T cell repertoires in COVID-19. Study overall: The samples span acute and convalescent COVID-19 from the United States, Italy and Spain.

The CDR3 is 15 amino acids. Germline V gene sequence: CDR1 LGHNT, CDR2 FRNRAP. The V segment lost 8 bases and the J segment 10 bases; nucleotides outside the gene matches: 15. Under the authors' procedure: Reference gene primer amplification in the assay estimated nucleated cell counts. Profiling relied on immunoSEQ multiplex PCR, and the TCRdb table lists in-frame clones only, not all of them. V and J calls and clone size are those listed in that table; D and trimming were worked out from the DNA. The sample holds under 300,000 clones, roughly nine tenths seen once. Sequenced sample: peripheral blood. The origin of this receptor is a man aged 60 to 69 with acute or convalescent COVID-19. The chain couples TRBV12-5 to TRBJ2-1, with TRBD2 matching over 9 bases. The CDR3 here is CASTPEGLAPDEQFF. The CDR3, as DNA: TGTGCTAGTACCCCTGAGGGACTAGCTCCCGACGAGCAGTTCTTC.